This T cell receptor beta chain was identified in a study of human T cells and chemical hapten exposure. The germline gives CDR1 SEHNR, CDR2 FQNEAQ (reference sequence). This CDR3 has 16 amino acids. Trimming shortened V by 5 bases and J by 0 bases, and 17 bases separated the two germline ends. Time point: patch test 1, 2 weeks after DPC sensitization. Sample treatment: therapeutic diphenylcyclopropenone sensitization with weekly scalp DPC. Unseparated into fractions, whole blood served as the source from which total RNA was extracted. This clonotype was found many times. Its matching antigen is unknown. Overall study results and limits: Expanded TCRs showed more large CDR3 clusters than pre-sensitization or healthy control sets.

TCRdb re-called the RACE reads through MiXCR, storing one row per CDR3 protein. The sample shows some 81,000 distinct CDR3 sequences, around 7% of them seen only once. The receptor was isolated from a woman younger than 45 with alopecia areata. Some clones in this sample may be carry-over from other donors' samples. The V gene is TRBV7-9, the J gene TRBJ2-7, with D possibly matching TRBD1 (5 bases). The sequencing here drew on whole blood, taken in connection with sensitization to the hapten diphenylcyclopropenone (DPC). The CDR3 DNA follows: TGTGCCAGCAGCCCTCGCGCTGGGGCGAGCTCCTACGAGCAGTACTTC. Its protein product is CASSPRAGASSYEQYF.